The present entry profiles one TCR beta chain with its context. The data are from a study of blood T cell repertoires in COVID-19. Study-level background: Samples representing acute and convalescent COVID-19 were sourced from the United States, Italy and Spain. The cDNA or gDNA used as material had been derived from T cells, B-cell-depleted T cells, or PBMCs.

Authors' analysis steps: Estimated nucleated cell counts came from reference gene primer amplification. Sequenced by immunoSEQ multiplex PCR; TCRdb stores in-frame clones only, minus some. V, J and clone size are taken as reported in that table, and D and trimming were inferred from the DNA itself. The sample has 450,000 or so clones; roughly 90% are singletons. Those enrolled in Seattle joined during active infection and were followed longitudinally afterward. CDR3 size: 14 residues. Germline values: CDR1 SGHNT, CDR2 YYREEE (reference sequence). Germline trimming cut 4 bases from V and 3 bases from J; bases unmatched to any gene: 7.

The material sequenced was peripheral blood. The sequence came from a man aged 18 to 29 with COVID-19, enrolled during active disease. The V gene is TRBV5-4, the J gene TRBJ2-7; TRBD1 matches at 7 bases. CDR3 loop: CASSARQGSYEQYF. The CDR3 coding sequence is TGTGCCAGCAGCGCCCGACAGGGAAGCTACGAGCAGTACTTC.